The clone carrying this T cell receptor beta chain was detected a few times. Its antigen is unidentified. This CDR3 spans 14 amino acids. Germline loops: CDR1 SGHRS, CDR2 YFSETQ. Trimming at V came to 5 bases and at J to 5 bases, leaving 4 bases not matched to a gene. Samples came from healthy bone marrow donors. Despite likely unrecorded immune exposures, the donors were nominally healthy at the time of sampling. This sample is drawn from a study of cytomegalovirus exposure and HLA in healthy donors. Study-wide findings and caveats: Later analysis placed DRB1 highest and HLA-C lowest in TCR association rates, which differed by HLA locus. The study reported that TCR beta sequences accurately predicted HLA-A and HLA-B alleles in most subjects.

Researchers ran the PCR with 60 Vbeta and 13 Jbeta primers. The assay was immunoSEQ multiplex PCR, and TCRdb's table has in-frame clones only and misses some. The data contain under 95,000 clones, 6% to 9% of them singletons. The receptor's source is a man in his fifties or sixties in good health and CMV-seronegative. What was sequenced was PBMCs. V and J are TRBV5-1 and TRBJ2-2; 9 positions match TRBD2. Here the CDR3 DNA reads TGCGCCAGCAGATTAGCGGGAGAGACCGGGGAGCTGTTTTTT. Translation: CASRLAGETGELFF. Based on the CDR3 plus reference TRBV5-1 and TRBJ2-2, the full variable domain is KAGVTQTPRYLIKTRGQQVTLSCSPISGHRSVSWYQQTPGQGLQFLFEYFSETQRNKGNFPGRFSGRQFSNSRSEMNVSTLELGDSALYLCASRLAGETGELFFGEGSRLTVL.